A selection of T cell receptor beta chains follows, all from one sample in a study of T cell repertoires in cytomegalovirus infection. These receptors have no known antigen. Via MiXCR, TCRdb re-called the reads, giving one row per CDR3 protein. Counted here are roughly 160,000 distinct CDR3 sequences, about 20% occurring once; the ten biggest clones make up about 25%. Sequenced here: CD8+ T cells from cultured PBMCs, sampled from culture after CMV antigen stimulation. These receptor sequences come from a human donor in good health (CMV status not recorded). Some clones in this sample may be carry-over from other donors' samples. Both conserved end residues are part of each CDR3. A D gene is named only where the DNA matches it firmly. Size is stated for part of the rows, as once, few or many counts, or as a class when the clone is expanded.

clone_size	j_call	d_call	v_call	cdr3_aa	cdr3_nt
NA	TRBJ2-7	TRBD1	TRBV19	CASSSSGTGRYEQYF	TGTGCCAGTAGTAGCTCCGGGACAGGGCGCTACGAGCAGTACTTC
NA	TRBJ2-1	NA	TRBV10-3	CAISESQDKQFF	TGTGCCATCAGTGAGTCGCAAGACAAGCAGTTCTTC
NA	TRBJ1-1	NA	TRBV19	CASSDGTGVNTEAFF	TGTGCCAGTAGTGACGGGACTGGCGTGAACACTGAAGCTTTCTTT
few	TRBJ1-5	TRBD1	TRBV4-1	CASSLATGTGENQPQHF	TGCGCCAGCAGCCTAGCTACCGGGACAGGGGAAAATCAGCCCCAGCATTTT
NA	TRBJ1-5	TRBD1	TRBV6-6	CASSYPGTADRVGQPQHF	TGTGCCAGCAGTTACCCGGGGACTGCGGACAGGGTGGGTCAGCCCCAGCATTTT
NA	TRBJ2-7	TRBD1	TRBV7-9	CASSLAGRGPSYEQYF	TGTGCCAGCAGCTTAGCTGGCAGGGGGCCCTCCTACGAGCAGTACTTC
NA	TRBJ1-2	NA	TRBV6-5	CASSYSIDPGGGYTF	TGTGCCAGCAGTTACTCGATCGACCCGGGAGGTGGCTACACCTTC
few	TRBJ1-1	NA	TRBV7-7	CASSQGANTEAFF	TGTGCCAGCAGCCAAGGAGCGAACACTGAAGCTTTCTTT
NA	TRBJ1-5	NA	TRBV7-6	CASSLALQGWRREPQHF	TGTGCCAGCAGCTTAGCGCTCCAGGGTTGGCGCCGGGAGCCCCAGCATTTT
NA	TRBJ2-3	TRBD2	TRBV28	CASRQTWGAGGRTDTQYF	TGTGCCAGCAGGCAAACTTGGGGAGCGGGGGGCCGCACAGATACGCAGTATTTT
NA	TRBJ2-3	NA	TRBV7-2	CASSLRDTQYF	TGTGCCAGCAGCTTAAGAGATACGCAGTATTTT
few	TRBJ2-7	TRBD2	TRBV28	CASSSLAGGPVRYEQYF	TGTGCCAGCAGTTCACTAGCGGGGGGGCCGGTTCGCTACGAGCAGTACTTC
NA	TRBJ1-6	NA	TRBV7-2	CASSATTSYNSPLHF	TGTGCCAGCAGCGCTACTACCTCCTATAATTCACCCCTCCACTTT
few	TRBJ1-1	NA	TRBV6-5	CASSRMTGPREGTEAFF	TGTGCCAGCAGCCGAATGACAGGCCCAAGAGAGGGCACTGAAGCTTTCTTT
few	TRBJ2-7	NA	TRBV7-2	CASSWETDEQYF	TGTGCCAGCAGCTGGGAGACAGACGAGCAGTACTTC
NA	TRBJ2-7	NA	TRBV20-1	CSASGHGYQLPYEQYF	TGCAGTGCTAGCGGGCACGGGTACCAGCTTCCCTACGAGCAGTACTTC